This T cell receptor beta chain was recovered during a study of Graves' ophthalmopathy and Graves' hyperthyroidism. At the level of the study: No progression to ophthalmopathy over 18 months defined stable hyperthyroidism. Study observations and caveats: The majority of expanded thyroid clonotypes above 0.001 frequency also occurred in blood.

V was trimmed by 6 bases and J by 2 bases, leaving 10 bases between them. This CDR3 has 13 residues. If patients had other autoimmune diseases, uncontrolled infections, pregnancy or lactation, they were excluded. This clonotype was counted many times. The antigen is undetermined. Using RNA transcripts, the TCR beta CDR3 regions were amplified. An opening RT-PCR round employed HTBI primers and preceded a second-round multiplex PCR. TCRdb recomputed calls from the multiplex PCR reads with MiXCR, one row per CDR3 protein. This sample has 560,000 or so distinct CDR3 sequences, with under 45% found just once.

The chain combines TRBV12-3 or TRBV12-4 with TRBJ2-5; the D call may be TRBD1 or TRBD2 (5 bases each). Sequenced sample: peripheral blood or thyroid tissue (not recorded which). This TCR came from an adult man with Graves' hyperthyroidism. CDR3 region: CASRGDPQETQYF. CDR3 in DNA: TGTGCCAGCAGGGGGGACCCACAAGAGACCCAGTACTTC.